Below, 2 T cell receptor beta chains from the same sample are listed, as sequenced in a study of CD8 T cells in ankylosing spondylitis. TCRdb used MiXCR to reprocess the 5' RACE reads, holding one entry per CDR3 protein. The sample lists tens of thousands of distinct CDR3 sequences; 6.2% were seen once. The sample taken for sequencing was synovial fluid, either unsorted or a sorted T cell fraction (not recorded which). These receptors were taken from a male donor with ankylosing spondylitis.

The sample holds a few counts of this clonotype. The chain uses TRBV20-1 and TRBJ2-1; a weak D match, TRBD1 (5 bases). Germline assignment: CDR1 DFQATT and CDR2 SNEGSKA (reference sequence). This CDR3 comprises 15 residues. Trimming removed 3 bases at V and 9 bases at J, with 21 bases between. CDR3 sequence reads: CSARSQGVETGEQFF. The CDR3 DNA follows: TGCAGTGCTAGGAGTCAAGGGGTGGAGACGGGTGAGCAGTTCTTC.

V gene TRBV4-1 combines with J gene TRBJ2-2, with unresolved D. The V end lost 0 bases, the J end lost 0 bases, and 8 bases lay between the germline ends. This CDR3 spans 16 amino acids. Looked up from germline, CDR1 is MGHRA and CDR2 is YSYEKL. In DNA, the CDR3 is TGCGCCAGCAGCCAAGATGTTGGGTCGAACACCGGGGAGCTGTTTTTT. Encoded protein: CASSQDVGSNTGELFF.